A single sample gave rise to the 30 T cell receptor beta chains below, sequenced in a study of blood T cell repertoires in COVID-19. Using immunoSEQ multiplex PCR, the repertoire was profiled, and TCRdb retains in-frame clones only, with some absent. Of about 220,000 clones listed, around 82% are singletons. Sequencing was done on a sample of peripheral blood. Receptors were obtained from a woman between 25 and 40 years old who had recovered from COVID-19.

V is TRBV9 and J is TRBJ2-7, with TRBD1 identical over 9 bases. J lost 2 bases, V lost 4 bases, and 4 bases had no gene match. This CDR3 is 14 amino acids long. The germline gives CDR1 SGDLS, CDR2 YYNGEE. CDR3 DNA: TGTGCCAGCAGCACAGGGGGCACTCCCTACGAGCAGTACTTC. Translation gives CASSTGGTPYEQYF.

The V call is TRBV5-1, the J call TRBJ1-4; D possibly corresponds to TRBD1 (6 bases). Trimming shortened V by 7 bases and J by 4 bases, and 20 bases separated the two germline ends. Germline V gene lookup returns CDR1 SGHRS and CDR2 YFSETQ. The CDR3 sequence is 16 residues long. CDR3 DNA: TGCGCCAGCGGGGCTACAGGGTCGGTTCTTAATGAAAAACTGTTTTTT. Translated: CASGATGSVLNEKLFF. The complete variable domain, with remaining parts taken from reference TRBV5-1 and TRBJ1-4, reads KAGVTQTPRYLIKTRGQQVTLSCSPISGHRSVSWYQQTPGQGLQFLFEYFSETQRNKGNFPGRFSGRQFSNSRSEMNVSTLELGDSALYLCASGATGSVLNEKLFFGSGTQLSVL.

The chain links TRBV6-5 to TRBJ2-7, with 9 bases lining up with TRBD1. V dropped 6 bases and J dropped 9; count of bases not matched to a gene: 3. The germline CDR1 and CDR2 sequences are MNHEY and SVGAGI. CDR3 size: 11 residues. In nucleotides, the CDR3 is TGTGCCAGCAGCCGACAGGGGGTGCAGTACTTC. It translates to CASSRQGVQYF.

V gene TRBV12-5 combines with J gene TRBJ2-7; 8 bases are shared with TRBD2. V was pared by 4 bases and J by 3 bases, with 20 bases of the junction left unmatched. Germline V lookup: CDR1 LGHNT, CDR2 FRNRAP. The CDR3 spans 19 residues. The CDR3 here is CASGSASLLASGGYYEQYF. In nucleotides, the CDR3 is TGTGCTAGTGGTTCCGCCTCCCTACTAGCCTCGGGGGGGTACTACGAGCAGTACTTC.

The rearrangement uses TRBV5-4 and TRBJ2-5, with 11 bases lining up with TRBD2. Germline CDR1 SGHNT, CDR2 YYREEE (reference sequence). Trimming took 0 bases from V and 4 from J; bases not matched to a gene: 2. The CDR3 spans 15 residues. The CDR3 nucleotides are TGTGCCAGCAGCTTGGATCTAGCGGGAGGAGAGACCCAGTACTTC. It is translated as CASSLDLAGGETQYF.

This clone was found a few times. The chain carries TRBV5-5 and TRBJ2-1; 7 nucleotides agree with TRBD2. This CDR3 comprises 14 residues. The trim removed 1 base at V and 6 bases at J, leaving 4 bases unmatched. Germline assignment: CDR1 SGHKS and CDR2 YYEKEE (reference sequence). The CDR3 nucleotides are TGTGCCAGCAGCTTGTGGGGGGGAGGCAATGAGCAGTTCTTC. Translated, it gives CASSLWGGGNEQFF.

The chain couples TRBV6-5 to TRBJ1-2; weak D call: TRBD1 (5 bases). The CDR3 consists of 15 residues. V gave up 6 bases and J gave up 0 bases, with 14 bases separating them. Per the germline V gene, CDR1 is MNHEY and CDR2 is SVGAGI. The CDR3 loop reads CASSLRDSTNYGYTF. CDR3 DNA sequence: TGTGCCAGCAGCCTAAGAGACAGCACTAACTATGGCTACACCTTC.

The rearrangement joins TRBV10-1 to TRBJ2-2; D may be TRBD1 (5 bases). The ends were cut back, 3 bases at V and 3 bases at J, with 14 bases in the middle. This CDR3 region has 16 residues. CDR1 and CDR2 from the germline V gene are WNHNN and SYGVQD (reference sequence). The DNA of the CDR3 is TGCGCCAGCAGTGATGTGTGGGGCGCGTACACCGGGGAGCTGTTTTTT. Its protein is CASSDVWGAYTGELFF.

The rearrangement uses TRBV29-1 and TRBJ2-7; TRBD2 aligns across 10 bases. Trimming removed 6 bases from V and 4 bases from J; junction bases left unmatched: 9. The CDR3 covers 14 residues. Germline CDR1 is SQVTM and CDR2 is ANQGSEA. The CDR3 nucleotides read TGCAGCGTCTATCTCGGGACTAGCGCATACGAGCAGTACTTC. Translating gives CSVYLGTSAYEQYF.

The rearrangement joins TRBV6-2 or TRBV6-3 to TRBJ1-6; TRBD1 aligns across 7 bases. CDR1 MNHEY and CDR2 SVGEGT come from the germline V gene. The CDR3 is made up of 14 amino acids. The J segment lost 19 bases and the V segment lost 1 base, leaving 13 bases of the junction unmatched. CDR3 protein: CASSYFDTDRDKHF. The CDR3 nucleotides are TGTGCCAGCAGTTACTTCGATACCGACAGGGATAAGCACTTT.

The rearrangement joins TRBV28 to TRBJ2-1; unclear D gene. Germline-derived CDR1 and CDR2 are MDHEN and SYDVKM. The CDR3 has 14 amino acids. V lost 2 bases and J lost 4, with 9 bases in between. The CDR3 loop is CASSLIAEYNEQFF. CDR3 nucleotides: TGTGCCAGCAGTTTAATTGCTGAGTACAATGAGCAGTTCTTC.

The chain links TRBV15 to TRBJ1-5; 9 bases line up with TRBD1. Trimming took 3 bases from V and 2 from J; bases not matched to a gene: 11. The germline CDR1 and CDR2 sequences are LNHNV and YYDKDF (reference sequence). The CDR3 loop spans 18 amino acids. The CDR3 nucleotides are TGTGCCACCAGCAGGGATGGACAGGGGTGGATTGGCAATCAGCCCCAGCATTTT. Its translation: CATSRDGQGWIGNQPQHF.

The chain is built from TRBV10-2 and TRBJ1-1; the D is unclear. Per germline, CDR1 WSHSY and CDR2 SAAADI. V was trimmed by 6 bases and J by 1 base, leaving 15 bases between them. This CDR3 has 15 residues. Here the CDR3 DNA reads TGCGCCAGCAGCAGCTCTCGGGTATCGAACACTGAAGCTTTCTTT. The encoded protein is CASSSSRVSNTEAFF.

The rearrangement links TRBV5-4 to TRBJ2-7; 7 nucleotides align to TRBD2. Germline trimming cut 9 bases from V and 0 bases from J; bases unmatched to any gene: 9. Germline CDR1 and CDR2: SGHNT and YYREEE (reference sequence). The CDR3 spans 14 residues. The CDR3: CATLHLAASYEQYF. The CDR3 coding sequence is TGTGCCACCCTACATCTAGCGGCCTCCTACGAGCAGTACTTC.

The rearrangement joins TRBV29-1 to TRBJ1-2; 7 bases fit TRBD1. Germline loops: CDR1 SQVTM, CDR2 ANQGSEA. J lost 7 bases, V lost 4 bases, and 21 bases had no gene match. This CDR3 is built from 17 residues. This CDR3 reads CSVGRGWERGLTAGYTF. The CDR3 nucleotides are TGCAGCGTTGGGCGGGGTTGGGAAAGGGGGCTAACCGCTGGCTACACCTTC. The full variable domain, its missing parts supplied by reference TRBV29-1 and TRBJ1-2, is SAVISQKPSRDICQRGTSLTIQCQVDSQVTMMFWYRQQPGQSLTLIATANQGSEATYESGFVIDKFPISRPNLTFSTLTVSNMSPEDSSIYLCSVGRGWERGLTAGYTFGSGTRLTVV.

The chain uses TRBV2 and TRBJ1-5; D remains unclear. The CDR3 contains 17 residues. With 3 bases removed from V and 3 bases from J, the gap between germline ends came to 18 bases. Germline loops: CDR1 SNHLY, CDR2 FYNNEI. CDR3 in amino acids: CASSDVRRRGDNQPQHF. The CDR3 region has the DNA TGTGCCAGCAGTGACGTTCGGCGTCGGGGTGACAATCAGCCCCAGCATTTT.

V and J are TRBV11-2 and TRBJ2-3; 12 bases align to TRBD2. There are 16 residues in the CDR3. V shed 3 bases and J 5 bases; nucleotides not matched to a gene: 6. CDR1 is SGHAT, CDR2 FQNNGV, per germline. This CDR3 reads CASSLMTSGSGDTQYF. The CDR3 region has the DNA TGTGCCAGCAGCTTGATGACTAGCGGGAGCGGAGATACGCAGTATTTT.

This sequence joins TRBV10-1 and TRBJ1-5; D gene unclear. V lost 0 bases, J lost 10 bases, and 7 bases lay in between. Germline loops: CDR1 WNHNN, CDR2 SYGVQD (reference sequence). This CDR3 is 12 amino acids long. The CDR3 DNA follows: TGCGCCAGCAGTGAGTCTCCCGTCCCCCAGCATTTT. Protein product: CASSESPVPQHF.

The chain carries TRBV7-9 and TRBJ1-1, with 8 bases identical to TRBD1. J lost 11 bases, V lost 6 bases, and 14 bases had no gene match. Germline V gene sequence: CDR1 SEHNR, CDR2 FQNEAQ (reference sequence). This CDR3 region has 14 residues. The CDR3 region has the DNA TGTGCCAGCAGTTTGTCGGCCGGGACAGGTGAGGCTTTCTTT. Protein: CASSLSAGTGEAFF.

This clone showed up just a few times. The chain recombines TRBV11-3 with TRBJ1-1; TRBD1 is a possible D gene (5 bases). V shed 6 bases and J shed 2 bases, with 13 bases lying between them. Germline CDR1 is SGHNT and CDR2 is YENEEA. The CDR3 totals 14 residues. CDR3 DNA: TGTGCCAGCAGTCTTGGGAGGGGCAACACTGAAGCTTTCTTT. Protein sequence: CASSLGRGNTEAFF. The whole variable domain, filled in from reference TRBV11-3 and TRBJ1-1, reads EAGVVQSPRYKIIEKKQPVAFWCNPISGHNTLYWYLQNLGQGPELLIRYENEEAVDDSQLPKDRFSAERLKGVDSTLKIQPAELGDSAVYLCASSLGRGNTEAFFGQGTRLTVV.

This clone was detected only a few times. J is TRBJ2-7 and V is TRBV9; maybe TRBD2 (6 bases). With 4 bases removed from V and 2 bases from J, the gap between germline ends came to 10 bases. Germline values: CDR1 SGDLS, CDR2 YYNGEE. CDR3 length: 13 amino acids. As DNA, the CDR3 is TGTGCCAGCAGCCCCGGGGAGGCCTACGAGCAGTACTTC. The encoded protein is CASSPGEAYEQYF.

The V call is TRBV28, the J call TRBJ2-3; D gene ambiguous. Looked up from germline, CDR1 is MDHEN and CDR2 is SYDVKM. The V and J ends lost 6 bases and 1 base respectively, with 11 bases between them. This CDR3 contains 14 residues. CDR3: CASSIQSGTDTQYF. In DNA form, the CDR3 reads TGTGCCAGCAGCATACAGTCCGGCACAGATACGCAGTATTTT.

The genes are TRBV18 and TRBJ1-5; possible D gene TRBD1, 5 bases. The germline gives CDR1 KGHSH, CDR2 LQKENI. V was pared by 3 bases and J by 3 bases, with 12 bases between. CDR3 length: 15 residues. The CDR3 bases are TGTGCCAGCTCACCGCTCGACAGCCCCAATCAGCCCCAGCATTTT. Protein sequence: CASSPLDSPNQPQHF.

The chain carries TRBV19 and TRBJ2-7; no clear D gene. Germline CDR1 and CDR2: LNHDA and SQIVND (reference sequence). Between the trimmed V and J ends, which lost 1 base and 7 bases, there was a span of 5 bases. The CDR3 extends over 11 amino acids. CDR3 sequence (DNA): TGTGCCAGTAGTATAGGCGTGGAGCAGTACTTC. Amino acid sequence: CASSIGVEQYF.

The chain combines TRBV3-1 (or the pseudogene TRBV3-2) with TRBJ2-5, with D possibly TRBD1 on 5 matching bases. Germline V gene data show CDR1 as LGHDT and CDR2 as YNNKEL (reference sequence). This CDR3 region has 15 residues. V lost 0 bases and J lost 6, with 14 bases in between. DNA for the CDR3: TGTGCCAGCAGCCAAGATCACTCAGGGTTTCAGACCCAGTACTTC. It yields the protein CASSQDHSGFQTQYF.

The chain has TRBV6-2 or TRBV6-3 and TRBJ2-7, with D tentatively TRBD1 (6 bases). Germline V gives CDR1 MNHEY, CDR2 SVGEGT. Between the trimmed V and J ends, which lost 2 bases and 7 bases, there was a span of 15 bases. The CDR3 length is 14 residues. The CDR3 reads CASSYGSGDGEQYF. The CDR3 DNA reads TGTGCCAGCAGTTACGGCTCAGGGGATGGAGAGCAGTACTTC.

The gene calls are TRBV2 and TRBJ1-6; D may be TRBD1 (5 bases). The germline V gene encodes CDR1 SNHLY and CDR2 FYNNEI. Trimming pared 4 bases from V and 14 bases from J, leaving 12 bases between. This CDR3 comprises 12 residues. Written as DNA, the CDR3 is TGTGCCAGCAGTGGGGGCGACTGGTCCCTCCACTTT. It codes for CASSGGDWSLHF.

The rearrangement links TRBV28 to TRBJ1-5; 10 bases align to TRBD1. This CDR3 comprises 18 residues. Germline CDR1 is MDHEN and CDR2 is SYDVKM. V trimming: 5 bases; J trimming: 0 bases; junction bases outside the gene matches: 10. CDR3 amino acids: CASSPDRGKTYSNQPQHF. DNA of the CDR3: TGTGCCAGCAGTCCGGACAGGGGGAAAACATATAGCAATCAGCCCCAGCATTTT.

Notes on this clone: One end of the junction fails to match germline, which may point to a read error. The rearrangement links TRBV20-1 to TRBJ1-1; D remains ambiguous. There are 9 residues in the CDR3. Germline CDR1 and CDR2: DFQATT and SNEGSKA (reference sequence). CDR3 bases: TGCAGTGCCAGAGACGGAGCTTTCTTT. As protein: CSARDGAFF.

The chain has TRBV30 and TRBJ2-7; D perhaps matches TRBD1 (7 bases). Per germline, CDR1 GTSNPN and CDR2 SVGIG (reference sequence). CDR3 size: 13 residues. The germline V and J ends were trimmed by 5 bases and 7 bases, with 18 bases remaining between them. CDR3 protein: CAWSWDWGQEQYF. In nucleotides, the CDR3 is TGTGCCTGGTCCTGGGACTGGGGACAGGAGCAGTACTTC.